The sequence of this T cell receptor beta chain was determined in a study of cytomegalovirus exposure and HLA in healthy donors. Turning to the study itself: Of the donors genotyped, approximately 410 in all, 75% to 85% fell in the Caucasian-associated ancestry cluster.

A few counts support this clone. Its antigen is currently unknown. Healthy people donating bone marrow made up the donors. The ends were cut back, 4 bases at V and 5 bases at J, with 21 bases in the middle. CDR3 length: 16 residues. Germline V gene lookup returns CDR1 SGHKS and CDR2 YYEKEE (reference sequence). Overall study results and limits: CMV serostatus was the sole immune exposure data available.

A multiplex PCR was run with 60 Vbeta primers and 13 Jbeta primers. In the authors' workflow: In a later analysis, the count reached about 82 million unique TCR beta chains, with 10 million to 14 million shared. Produced via immunoSEQ multiplex PCR; TCRdb's table is partial and in-frame only. The DNA gave D and trimming, while V, J and clone size come from that table. Of 210,000 or so clones listed, around 73% are singletons. The clonotype comes from a woman aged 25 to 39 in good health and CMV-seropositive. Sequencing was carried out using PBMCs. This chain uses TRBV5-5 with TRBJ1-2; the D gene is possibly TRBD1 (5 bases). This CDR3 is CASSADGTRDWYGYTF. CDR3 DNA sequence: TGTGCCAGCAGCGCGGACGGGACTAGGGATTGGTATGGCTACACCTTC.